The sequence of this TCR beta chain was determined in a study of blood T cell repertoires in COVID-19 (dated by TCRdb to about 2020). Concerning the study at large: Samples from collaborators originated in the United States, Italy and Spain and spanned both the acute and convalescent phases of COVID-19. The material from the prospective study consisted of cDNA or gDNA derived from T cells, B-cell-depleted T cells, or PBMCs. Samples came from the ongoing ImmuneRACE study (first 160 participants) plus 1,254 subjects from 6 global collaborators. A de-identified subject ID, COVID-19 status, age in years and sex were almost always included in the sample metadata. Where available, HLA class I and class II types were taken from metadata supplied by the sample provider and were not determined by assay-based typing. The dataset comprised deeply sampled blood TCRbeta repertoires from subjects exposed to, actively infected with, or recovered from COVID-19. The repertoires were released in a freely available public database meant as a resource for research on the immune response to SARS-CoV-2. Overall study outcomes, separate from this receptor: How much clinical and demographic metadata was included differed by source and by participant, and the metadata was provided uncurated.

This clone was picked up one time. The antigen this receptor binds is unknown. Base qualities are not recorded, but no much larger clone differs from it by a single base. Whole blood was collected in K2EDTA tubes by collaborating institutions according to the institutions' own protocols. For TCRbeta analysis, collaborators shipped samples in one of three forms: frozen whole blood, isolated PBMCs, or DNA extracted from either of those sample types. TCRbeta CDR3 regions were amplified from genomic DNA by means of the immunoSEQ Assay, a bias-controlled multiplex PCR. The authors' pipeline ran thus. Within the assay, amplification of reference gene primers was used to estimate how many nucleated cells each sample contained. To quantify the absolute abundance of each unique TCRbeta CDR3 rearrangement, sequence reads were collapsed and filtered. For each sample, productive Simpson clonality was calculated as the square root of Simpson's diversity index across productive rearrangements. As stored in TCRdb, this immuneACCESS dataset retains in-frame rearrangements with V and J assigned. A fraction of the clones does not appear; measured against another copy, unresolved V genes explain less than half of the discrepancy, and the remainder lacks a known reason. Clone size and V and J calls were adopted from that table, with D and trimming inferred from the DNA. The sample data list about 160,000 clones, and over 75% of these were observed just once. 2.8% of the sample belongs to the ten largest clones.

Based on the germline V gene (reference sequence), the CDR1 and CDR2 sequences are SGHNT and YYREEE. V is pared back by 2 bases and J by 2 bases, with 11 bases lying between the germline termini. The CDR3 starts with the cysteine, ends with the phenylalanine, and has 15 residues. Just CDR3 DNA is preserved here, 45 bases in frame from base 1. Specimen: peripheral blood. The sequence derives from a man between 65 and 85 years old with acute or convalescent COVID-19. The sequence joins TRBV5-4 to TRBJ2-1; TRBD2 is a possible D gene, resting on 6 matching bases. The DNA sequence is as follows: TGTGCCAGCAGCTTTCGACGGGGGACCTACAATGAGCAGTTCTTC. Its amino acids are CASSFRRGTYNEQFF.